The clone carrying this T cell receptor beta chain was counted between two and nine times. Antigen unknown. This record comes from a study of HIV-infected patients and healthy controls. The study's findings and limits: HLA types of the donors remained undetermined.

This CDR3 is 14 amino acids long. Trimming at V came to 6 bases and at J to 5 bases, leaving 9 bases not matched to a gene. CDR1 and CDR2 (germline): SGHTA, FQGNSA. Reverse transcription used approximately 500 ng RNA and constant-region primers for alpha and beta. Using multiplexing indices, alpha and beta chain libraries were generated apart by chain-specific third strand synthesis. TCRdb re-analysed the 5' RACE reads in MiXCR, keeping a single row per CDR3 protein. The data contain some 13,000 distinct CDR3 sequences, approximately 11% of them singletons. No cell fractionation was done, so the repertoire covers all unsorted peripheral blood T cells.

The chain links TRBV7-2 to TRBJ2-5, with TRBD2 identical over 7 bases. Sequences were obtained from blood. The sequence derives from an adult in good health. The CDR3 spells CASRPANGRETQYF. The CDR3 region has the DNA TGTGCCAGCAGGCCAGCGAACGGGAGGGAGACCCAGTACTTC.